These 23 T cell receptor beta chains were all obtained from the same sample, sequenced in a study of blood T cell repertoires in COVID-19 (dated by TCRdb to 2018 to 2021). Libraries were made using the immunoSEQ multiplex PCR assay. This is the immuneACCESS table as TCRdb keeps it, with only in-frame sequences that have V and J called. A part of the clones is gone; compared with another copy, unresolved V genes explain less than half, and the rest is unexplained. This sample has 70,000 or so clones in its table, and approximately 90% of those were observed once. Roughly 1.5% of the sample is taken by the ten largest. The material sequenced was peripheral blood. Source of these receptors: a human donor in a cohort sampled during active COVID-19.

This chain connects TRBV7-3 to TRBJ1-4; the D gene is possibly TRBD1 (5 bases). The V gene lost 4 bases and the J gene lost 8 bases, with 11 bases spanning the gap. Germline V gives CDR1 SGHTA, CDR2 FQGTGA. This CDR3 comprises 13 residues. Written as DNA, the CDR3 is TGTGCCAGCAGCTCAGGGTTTGGAGAAAAACTGTTTTTT. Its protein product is CASSSGFGEKLFF.

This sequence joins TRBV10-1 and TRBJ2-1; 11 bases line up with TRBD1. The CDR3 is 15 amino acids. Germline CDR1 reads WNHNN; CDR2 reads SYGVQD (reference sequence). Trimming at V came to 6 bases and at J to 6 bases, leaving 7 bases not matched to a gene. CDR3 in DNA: TGCGCCAGCAGCCCGGGACAGGGGGAGGTCAATGAGCAGTTCTTC. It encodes CASSPGQGEVNEQFF.

This CDR3 reads CASSLGGGGSAYEQYF. The CDR3 nucleotides are TGCGCCAGCAGCTTGGGGGGCGGCGGGAGTGCCTACGAGCAGTACTTC. J is TRBJ2-7 and V is TRBV5-1; 7 bases fit TRBD2. The CDR3 is 16 residues long. V was clipped by 0 bases and J by 2 bases; unmatched bases: 8. Germline values: CDR1 SGHRS, CDR2 YFSETQ.

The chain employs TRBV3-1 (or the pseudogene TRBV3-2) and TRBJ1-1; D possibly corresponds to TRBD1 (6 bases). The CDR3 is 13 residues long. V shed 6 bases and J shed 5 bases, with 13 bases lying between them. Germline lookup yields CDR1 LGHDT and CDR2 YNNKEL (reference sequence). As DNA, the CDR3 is TGTGCCAGCAGTTCGACAGGTGGGACTGAAGCTTTCTTT. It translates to CASSSTGGTEAFF.

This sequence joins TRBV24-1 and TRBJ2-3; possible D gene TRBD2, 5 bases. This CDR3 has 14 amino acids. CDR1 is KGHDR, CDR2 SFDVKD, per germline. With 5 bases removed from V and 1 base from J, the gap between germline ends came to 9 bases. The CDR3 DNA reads TGTGCCACCAGTGGACTACCGGGCACAGATACGCAGTATTTT. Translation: CATSGLPGTDTQYF.

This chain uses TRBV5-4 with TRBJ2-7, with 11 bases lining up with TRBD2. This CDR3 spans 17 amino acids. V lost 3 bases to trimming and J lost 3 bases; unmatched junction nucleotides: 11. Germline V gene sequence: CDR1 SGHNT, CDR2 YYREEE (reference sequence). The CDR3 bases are TGTGCCAGCAGCTCGAGGGGTGGACTAGCGGGCCTCTACGAGCAGTACTTC. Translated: CASSSRGGLAGLYEQYF.

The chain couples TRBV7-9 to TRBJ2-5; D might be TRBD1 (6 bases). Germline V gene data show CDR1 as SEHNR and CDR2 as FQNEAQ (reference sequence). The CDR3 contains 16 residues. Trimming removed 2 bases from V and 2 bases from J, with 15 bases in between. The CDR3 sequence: CASSLNLGGVQETQYF. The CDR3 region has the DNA TGTGCCAGCAGCTTAAACTTAGGGGGAGTTCAAGAGACCCAGTACTTC.

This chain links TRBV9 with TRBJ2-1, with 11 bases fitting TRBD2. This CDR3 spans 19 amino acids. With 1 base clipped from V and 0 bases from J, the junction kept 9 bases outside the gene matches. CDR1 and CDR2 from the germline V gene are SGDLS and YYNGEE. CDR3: CASSVLAGGPDSSYNEQFF. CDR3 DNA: TGTGCCAGCAGCGTACTAGCGGGAGGACCAGATAGCTCCTACAATGAGCAGTTCTTC.

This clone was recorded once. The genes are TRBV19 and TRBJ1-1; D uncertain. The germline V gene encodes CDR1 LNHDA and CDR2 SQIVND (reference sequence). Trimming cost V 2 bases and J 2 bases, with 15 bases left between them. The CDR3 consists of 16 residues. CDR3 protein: CASSIPGPGSNTEAFF. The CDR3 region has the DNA TGTGCCAGTAGTATACCCGGGCCGGGAAGCAACACTGAAGCTTTCTTT.

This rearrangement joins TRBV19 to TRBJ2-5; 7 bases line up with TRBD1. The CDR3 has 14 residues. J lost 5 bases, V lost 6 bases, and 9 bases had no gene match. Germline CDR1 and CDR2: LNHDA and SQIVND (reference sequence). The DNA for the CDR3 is TGTGCCAGTAGCCAACAAACAGGGGCGGAGACCCAGTACTTC. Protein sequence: CASSQQTGAETQYF.

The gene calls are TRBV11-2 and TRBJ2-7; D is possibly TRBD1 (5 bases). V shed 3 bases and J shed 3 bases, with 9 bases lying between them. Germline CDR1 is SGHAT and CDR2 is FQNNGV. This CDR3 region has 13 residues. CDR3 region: CASSLHTGYEQYF. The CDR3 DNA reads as TGTGCCAGCAGCTTGCATACAGGCTACGAGCAGTACTTC.

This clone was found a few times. The CDR3 DNA follows: TGTGCCAGCAGACTTACTCAAGGGGTCTATGGCTACACCTTC. Amino acid sequence: CASRLTQGVYGYTF. J is TRBJ1-2 and V is TRBV5-6; D perhaps matches TRBD1 (5 bases). The CDR3 extends over 14 amino acids. Trimming removed 5 bases at V and 4 bases at J, with 15 bases between. From germline, CDR1 is SGHDT and CDR2 YYEEEE.

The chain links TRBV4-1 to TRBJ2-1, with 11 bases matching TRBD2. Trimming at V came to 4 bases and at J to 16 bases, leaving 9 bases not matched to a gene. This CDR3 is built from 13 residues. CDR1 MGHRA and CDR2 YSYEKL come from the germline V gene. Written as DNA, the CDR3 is TGCGCCAGCAGCCCCTCCGGACTAGCGGGCGCCTTCTTC. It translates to CASSPSGLAGAFF.

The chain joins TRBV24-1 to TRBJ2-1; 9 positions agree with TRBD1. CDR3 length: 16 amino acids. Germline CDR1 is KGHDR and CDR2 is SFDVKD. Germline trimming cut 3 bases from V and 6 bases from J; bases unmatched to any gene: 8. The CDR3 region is CATSDVGWTGANEQFF. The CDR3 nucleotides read TGTGCCACCAGTGATGTAGGGTGGACAGGGGCCAATGAGCAGTTCTTC.

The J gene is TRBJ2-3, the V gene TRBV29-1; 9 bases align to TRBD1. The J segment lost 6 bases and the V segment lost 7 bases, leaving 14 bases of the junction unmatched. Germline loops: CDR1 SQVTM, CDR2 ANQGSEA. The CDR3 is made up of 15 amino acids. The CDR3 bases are TGCAGCGCCTCCACCGACAGGGGGAGGTGGGATACGCAGTATTTT. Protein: CSASTDRGRWDTQYF.

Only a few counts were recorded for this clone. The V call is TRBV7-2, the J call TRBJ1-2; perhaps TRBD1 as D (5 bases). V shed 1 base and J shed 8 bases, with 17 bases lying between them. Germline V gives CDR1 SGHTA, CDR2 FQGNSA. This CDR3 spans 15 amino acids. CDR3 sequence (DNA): TGTGCCAGCAGCTTAGACAGGACAATGGGACTCGGCTACACCTTC. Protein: CASSLDRTMGLGYTF.

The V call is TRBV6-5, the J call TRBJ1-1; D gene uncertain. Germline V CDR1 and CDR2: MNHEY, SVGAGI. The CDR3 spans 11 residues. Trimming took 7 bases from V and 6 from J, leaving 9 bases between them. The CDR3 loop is CASKSISEAFF. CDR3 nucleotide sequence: TGTGCCAGCAAGAGTATTTCTGAAGCTTTCTTT.

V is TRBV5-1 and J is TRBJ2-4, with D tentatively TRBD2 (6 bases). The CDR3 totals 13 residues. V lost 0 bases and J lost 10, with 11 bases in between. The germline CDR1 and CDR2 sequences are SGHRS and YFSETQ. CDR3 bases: TGCGCCAGCAGCTTGGTGGAGGGATTTATTCAGTACTTC. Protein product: CASSLVEGFIQYF.

In nucleotides, the CDR3 is TGTGCCAGCAGCTGGGCTCTAGCGGCATACAATGAGCAGTTCTTC. Translating it yields CASSWALAAYNEQFF. The rearrangement links TRBV13 to TRBJ2-1; 7 positions agree with TRBD2. CDR1 and CDR2 from the germline V gene are PRHDT and FYEKMQ (reference sequence). Trimming at V came to 4 bases and at J to 4 bases, leaving 7 bases not matched to a gene. The CDR3 consists of 15 residues.

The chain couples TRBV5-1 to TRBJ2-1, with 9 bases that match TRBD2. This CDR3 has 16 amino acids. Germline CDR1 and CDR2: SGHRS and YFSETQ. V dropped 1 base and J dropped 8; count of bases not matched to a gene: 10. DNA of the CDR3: TGCGCCAGCAGCTTGCCGGGTAGCGGGAGAGACGATGAGCAGTTCTTC. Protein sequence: CASSLPGSGRDDEQFF.

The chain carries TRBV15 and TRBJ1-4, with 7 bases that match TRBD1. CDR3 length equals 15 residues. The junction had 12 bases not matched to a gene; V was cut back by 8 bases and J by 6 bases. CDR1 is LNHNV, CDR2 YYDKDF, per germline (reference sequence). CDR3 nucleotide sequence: TGTGCCACCTCCGACCCCGGGACAGCGTATGAAAAACTGTTTTTT. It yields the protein CATSDPGTAYEKLFF.

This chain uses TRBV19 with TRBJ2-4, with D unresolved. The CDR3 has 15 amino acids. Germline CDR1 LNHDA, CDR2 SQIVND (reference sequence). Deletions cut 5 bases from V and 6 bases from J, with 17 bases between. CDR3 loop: CASSSGGHRRNIQYF. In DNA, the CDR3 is TGTGCCAGTAGTTCGGGTGGTCACCGACGAAACATTCAGTACTTC.

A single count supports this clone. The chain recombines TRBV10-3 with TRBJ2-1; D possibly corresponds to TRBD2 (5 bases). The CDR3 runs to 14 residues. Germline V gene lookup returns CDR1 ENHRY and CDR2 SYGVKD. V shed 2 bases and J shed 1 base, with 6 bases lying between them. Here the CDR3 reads CAISEDYSYNEQFF. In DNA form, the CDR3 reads TGTGCCATCAGTGAGGACTATTCCTACAATGAGCAGTTCTTC.